Following are 11 T cell receptor beta chains from one sample sequenced in a study of cytomegalovirus exposure and HLA in healthy donors. PCR amplification relied on 60 Vbeta primers (plus 13 Jbeta primers). Sequencing used immunoSEQ multiplex PCR; TCRdb keeps in-frame clones, though not all of them. Here the sample spans just over 200,000 clones, around 70% being singletons. The source material was PBMCs. Every receptor here comes from a man in his forties in good health and CMV-seropositive.

The chain links TRBV1 to TRBJ2-1; the D segment call TRBD2 is taken from the table without a DNA check. TRBV1 is described as a pseudogene. The CDR3 is made up of 15 amino acids. CDR3 loop: CTSSHGMSSYNEQFF. In DNA, the CDR3 is TGCACCAGCAGCCACGGGATGAGCTCCTACAATGAGCAGTTCTTC.

The chain couples TRBV7-9 to TRBJ1-2; D is uncertain. The germline V and J ends were trimmed by 0 bases and 4 bases, with 9 bases remaining between them. Germline V gene data show CDR1 as SEHNR and CDR2 as FQNEAQ (reference sequence). The CDR3 sequence is 14 residues long. CDR3 in DNA: TGTGCCAGCAGCTTAGCTGGAGGGATCTATGGCTACACCTTC. Its protein is CASSLAGGIYGYTF.

V is TRBV5-1 and J is TRBJ2-1; a possible D gene is TRBD1 (6 bases). The CDR3 has 12 amino acids. Deletions cut 4 bases from V and 12 bases from J, with 14 bases between. Germline V gene data show CDR1 as SGHRS and CDR2 as YFSETQ. The CDR3 sequence is CASSDGQHTQFF. CDR3 coding DNA: TGCGCCAGCAGCGACGGACAGCACACGCAGTTCTTC. Full variable domain (outside the CDR3, taken from reference TRBV5-1 and TRBJ2-1): KAGVTQTPRYLIKTRGQQVTLSCSPISGHRSVSWYQQTPGQGLQFLFEYFSETQRNKGNFPGRFSGRQFSNSRSEMNVSTLELGDSALYLCASSDGQHTQFFGPGTRLTVL.

This chain joins TRBV15 and TRBJ2-7; D is perhaps TRBD1 (5 bases). Per the germline V gene, CDR1 is LNHNV and CDR2 is YYDKDF (reference sequence). This CDR3 has 14 amino acids. V lost 0 bases and J 7 bases, leaving 13 bases between the germline ends. The CDR3 DNA follows: TGTGCCACCAGCAGAGATAGGGCAGGGCGGGAGCAGTACTTC. Translation: CATSRDRAGREQYF.

J is TRBJ2-2 and V is TRBV4-3; 11 bases are a match to TRBD2. V lost 0 bases, J lost 3 bases, and 9 bases stayed unmatched. The CDR3 totals 19 residues. The germline gives CDR1 LGHNA, CDR2 YSLEER. CDR3 nucleotide sequence: TGCGCCAGCAGCCAAGATCGGTTACTAGCGGGGGCCCACACCGGGGAGCTGTTTTTT. Its protein is CASSQDRLLAGAHTGELFF.

The chain has TRBV5-1 and TRBJ2-3; D is uncertain. From germline, CDR1 is SGHRS and CDR2 YFSETQ. V was shortened by 7 bases and J by 5 bases, with 17 bases between the two germline ends. The CDR3 sequence is 14 residues long. CDR3 loop: CASSGVARVDTQYF. The CDR3 DNA sequence: TGCGCCAGCTCTGGAGTAGCTAGAGTAGATACGCAGTATTTT.

This clone was seen more than once but under ten times. The chain uses TRBV7-9 and TRBJ1-5; 9 bases agree with TRBD1. Germline CDR1 reads SEHNR; CDR2 reads FQNEAQ (reference sequence). V was pared by 1 base and J by 8 bases, with 6 bases of the junction left unmatched. This CDR3 comprises 15 residues. The CDR3 protein is CASSLVGTGHEPQHF. CDR3 in DNA: TGTGCCAGCAGCTTAGTGGGGACAGGGCATGAGCCCCAGCATTTT.

The sample holds one count of this clone. The rearrangement joins TRBV5-4 to TRBJ2-3; D might be TRBD2 (6 bases). V was cut by 0 bases and J by 6 bases, with 14 bases left in between. Germline CDR1 reads SGHNT; CDR2 reads YYREEE (reference sequence). The CDR3 has 15 residues. Here the CDR3 reads CASSLDPGVRDTQYF. In DNA form, the CDR3 reads TGTGCCAGCAGCTTGGATCCGGGGGTAAGGGATACGCAGTATTTT.

V and J are TRBV5-1 and TRBJ1-1; 10 bases fit TRBD1. This CDR3 region has 16 residues. V was pared by 2 bases and J by 0 bases, with 4 bases of the junction left unmatched. CDR1 SGHRS and CDR2 YFSETQ come from the germline V gene. The CDR3 coding sequence is TGCGCCAGCAGCTTCTCCGGGACAGGGGTGAACACTGAAGCTTTCTTT. The encoded protein is CASSFSGTGVNTEAFF. Together with reference TRBV5-1 and TRBJ1-1, the CDR3 gives the full variable domain: KAGVTQTPRYLIKTRGQQVTLSCSPISGHRSVSWYQQTPGQGLQFLFEYFSETQRNKGNFPGRFSGRQFSNSRSEMNVSTLELGDSALYLCASSFSGTGVNTEAFFGQGTRLTVV.

This clone appeared a single time. The chain combines TRBV5-4 with TRBJ2-2, with D possibly matching TRBD2 (6 bases). The CDR3 runs to 14 residues. V was shortened by 4 bases and J by 2 bases, with 9 bases between the two germline ends. CDR1 is SGHNT, CDR2 YYREEE, per germline (reference sequence). CDR3 in amino acids: CASSRRDNTGELFF. The DNA for the CDR3 is TGTGCCAGCAGCAGGCGGGACAACACCGGGGAGCTGTTTTTT.

With regard to this clone: Other DNA sequences of this sample code for an identical CDR3. The rearrangement links TRBV2 to TRBJ1-4; 8 nucleotides agree with TRBD1. The CDR3 runs 14 residues. Germline loops: CDR1 SNHLY, CDR2 FYNNEI. The V segment lost 7 bases and the J segment 8 bases; nucleotides outside the gene matches: 9. CDR3 sequence reads: CASKNQGALEKLFF. The CDR3 nucleotides are TGTGCCAGCAAGAACCAGGGGGCGTTGGAAAAACTGTTTTTT.